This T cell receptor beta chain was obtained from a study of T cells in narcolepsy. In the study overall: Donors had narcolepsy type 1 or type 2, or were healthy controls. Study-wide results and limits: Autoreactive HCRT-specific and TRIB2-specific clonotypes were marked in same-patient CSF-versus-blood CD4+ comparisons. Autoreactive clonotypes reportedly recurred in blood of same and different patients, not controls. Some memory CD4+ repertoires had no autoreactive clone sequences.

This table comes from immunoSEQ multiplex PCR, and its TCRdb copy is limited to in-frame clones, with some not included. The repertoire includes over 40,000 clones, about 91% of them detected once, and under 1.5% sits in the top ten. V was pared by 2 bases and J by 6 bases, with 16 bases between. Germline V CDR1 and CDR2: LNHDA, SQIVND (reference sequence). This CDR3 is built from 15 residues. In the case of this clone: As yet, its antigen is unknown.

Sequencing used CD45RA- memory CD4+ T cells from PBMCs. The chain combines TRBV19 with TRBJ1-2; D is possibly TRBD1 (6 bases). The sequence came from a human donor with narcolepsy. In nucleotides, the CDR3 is TGTGCCAGTAGTATAAACTGGCAGGGGCTCAATGGCTACACCTTC. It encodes CASSINWQGLNGYTF. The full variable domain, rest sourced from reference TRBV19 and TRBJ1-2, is DGGITQSPKYLFRKEGQNVTLSCEQNLNHDAMYWYRQDPGQGLRLIYYSQIVNDFQKGDIAEGYSVSREKKESFPLTVTSAQKNPTAFYLCASSINWQGLNGYTFGSGTRLTVV.